This entry lists 3 T cell receptor beta chains sequenced from one sample in a study of CXCR3-negative and CXCR3-positive naive CD8 T cells. The libraries of TRB cDNA were prepared using 5' RACE with UMI labels. TCRdb derives one entry per CDR3 protein from the 5' RACE reads, leaving out DNA. Recorded here are roughly 48,000 distinct CDR3 sequences; the top ten clones represent approximately 15%. The sample comprised memory CD8+ T cells from blood. Receptor source: a human donor in good health. Some clones in this sample may be carry-over from other donors' samples.

This rearrangement joins TRBV7-3 to TRBJ2-1. The length of the CDR3 is 13 residues. Germline V gene lookup returns CDR1 SGHTA and CDR2 FQGTGA. The CDR3 region is CASSFDINNEQFF.

The chain links TRBV15 to TRBJ2-6. CDR1 and CDR2 (germline): LNHNV, YYDKDF (reference sequence). This CDR3 region has 15 residues. The CDR3 protein is CATSKDRSGANVLTF.

The V gene is TRBV6-5, the J gene TRBJ2-5; TCRdb picks TRBD2, but there is no DNA to check that call. This CDR3 region has 16 residues. The germline V gene has CDR1 MNHEY and CDR2 SVGAGI. The chain's CDR3 is CASSPSGVMGQETQYF.